Included here is one T cell receptor beta chain sequence, with context. Assay used: immunoSEQ multiplex PCR; TCRdb lists only in-frame clones, some missing. The profile shows about 33,000 clones, under 90% of them singletons. The data are from a study of T cells in narcolepsy. Trimming removed 4 bases from V and 5 bases from J; junction bases left unmatched: 11. The CDR3 spans 17 residues. The germline V gene has CDR1 SGHDT and CDR2 YYEEEE. The chain carries TRBV5-6 and TRBJ1-4; 10 bases map to TRBD1. What was sequenced was CD45RA- memory CD4+ T cells from PBMCs. The source is a human donor with narcolepsy. CDR3 DNA: TGTGCCAGCAGCCCCGGTTGGGACAGGGGAAACAATGAAAAACTGTTTTTT. It codes for CASSPGWDRGNNEKLFF.